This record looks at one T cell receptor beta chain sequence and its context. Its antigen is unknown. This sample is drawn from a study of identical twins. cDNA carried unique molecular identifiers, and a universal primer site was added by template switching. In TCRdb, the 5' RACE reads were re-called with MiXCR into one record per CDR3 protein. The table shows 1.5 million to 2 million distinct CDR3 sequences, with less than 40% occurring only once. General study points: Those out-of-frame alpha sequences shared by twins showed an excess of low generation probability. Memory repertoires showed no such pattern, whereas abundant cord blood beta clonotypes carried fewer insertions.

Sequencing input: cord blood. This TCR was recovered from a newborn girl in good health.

CDR3 in DNA: TGCAGTGCTAGAGCCCCTTTGGGGGGATCTGGCTATGGCTACACCTTC. Encoded protein: CSARAPLGGSGYGYTF. The chain links TRBV20-1 to TRBJ1-2, with TRBD1 as a possible D gene (5 bases). Trimming took 1 base from V and 4 from J, leaving 19 bases between them. The CDR3 contains 16 residues. Per germline, CDR1 DFQATT and CDR2 SNEGSKA (reference sequence).